This TCR beta chain was profiled in a study of Ad26.COV2.S vaccination and SARS-CoV-2 variants. Study in general: Donor got 5x10^10 or 1x10^11 viral particles of Ad26.COV2.S.

Regarding treatment: approximately 18 received Ad26.COV2.S at low or high dose, single or two shots; about 5 received placebo; per-sample allocation not given. The investigators took samples on day 63 after the first vaccine or placebo injection. Adults aged 18-55 years in Boston included the donor. The table lists this clone with a count of one. The antigen is not known. Per germline, CDR1 SGDLS and CDR2 YYNGEE. The length of the CDR3 is 17 residues. The J segment lost 0 bases and the V segment lost 3 bases, leaving 11 bases of the junction unmatched. General study results and limits: Ad26.COV2.S recipients had broader spike-specific TCRs (P = 0.0014). Those who received vaccine or placebo ended up with similar non-spike TCR breadth.

Clones were read by immunoSEQ multiplex PCR, and TCRdb kept only the in-frame ones, dropping some. The table lists around 370,000 clones, more than 75% of them singletons. Material: peripheral blood, obtained in a trial of Ad26.COV2.S vaccine versus placebo. The chain combines TRBV9 with TRBJ1-1; 7 bases align to TRBD1. The TCR comes from a person aged 18-65 years who received the Ad26.COV2.S COVID-19 vaccine or a placebo. CDR3 nucleotides: TGTGCCAGCAGCGGACTGACAGGGAGCGGCATGAACACTGAAGCTTTCTTT. Its protein is CASSGLTGSGMNTEAFF.